This is a list of T cell receptor beta chains from one sample in a study of beta chain features in type 1 diabetes. Profiling relied on immunoSEQ multiplex PCR, and the TCRdb table lists in-frame clones only, not all of them. The sample lists about 930,000 clones, roughly 17% occurring once. Sequencing used naive CD4+ T cells from blood. The receptors here all came from a woman under 30 in good health. The CDR3 runs from the conserved cysteine through the conserved F or W. Each record gives: D gene, V gene, J gene, clone size, CDR3 DNA, CDR3 protein. A D gene is named only where the DNA matches it firmly. A row's size may be missing; if present it is once, few, many or a size class.

>-|TRBV5-1|TRBJ2-7|few
TGCGCCAGCAGCCCAGGGCATGGGTTCTCCTACGAGCAGTACTTC
CASSPGHGFSYEQYF
>-|TRBV27|TRBJ2-6|-
TGTGCCAGCAGTTCTCCGTCTAGCGGGGCCAACGTCCTGACTTTC
CASSSPSSGANVLTF
>TRBD1|TRBV28|TRBJ2-7|-
TGTGCCAGCACCCGTTCGGTGGGACAGTCCTACGAGCAGTACTTC
CASTRSVGQSYEQYF
>-|TRBV28|TRBJ1-5|-
TGTGCCAGCACGAGTGGTCAGCCCCAGCATTTT
CASTSGQPQHF
>-|TRBV18|TRBJ2-5|few
TGTGCCAGCTCACCCATCGGGGAGACCCAGTACTTC
CASSPIGETQYF
>-|TRBV7-2|TRBJ1-2|-
TGTGCCAGCAGCCCGTCACCCCTGAGGAAGCCAACCGAAAACTATGGCTACACCTTC
CASSPSPLRKPTENYGYTF
>TRBD1|TRBV28|TRBJ2-7|-
TGTGCCAGCACCAATACAGGGGGCTACGAGCAGTACTTC
CASTNTGGYEQYF
>-|TRBV28|TRBJ1-2|-
TGTGCCAGCAGTTCAGTAAACTATGGCTACACCTTC
CASSSVNYGYTF
>-|TRBV5-4|TRBJ1-1|-
TGTGCCAGCAGCTCCCGGACTGTGAACACTGAAGCTTTCTTT
CASSSRTVNTEAFF
>TRBD2|TRBV7-9|TRBJ2-5|-
TGTGCCAGCAGCATCGGACTAGCGGGGGAAGAGACCCAGTACTTC
CASSIGLAGEETQYF
>TRBD2|TRBV29-1|TRBJ2-1|-
TGCAGCGTTAGCGGGAGGTTGGATGAGCAGTTCTTC
CSVSGRLDEQFF
>TRBD2|TRBV29-1|TRBJ2-7|-
TGCAGCGTGGGACTAGCGGGAGAAGAGCAGTACTTC
CSVGLAGEEQYF
>-|TRBV4-3|TRBJ2-7|few
TGCGCCAGCAGCCAAGTAGTGGCTACGGTGAACTACGAGCAGTACTTC
CASSQVVATVNYEQYF
>TRBD2|TRBV5-1|TRBJ2-1|-
TGCGCCAGTACGCCGATGGGACTAGCGGACAATGAGCAGTTCTTC
CASTPMGLADNEQFF
>TRBD1|TRBV28|TRBJ2-1|few
TGTGCCAGCAGCCCCCCGGGACAGTCCTACAATGAGCAGTTCTTC
CASSPPGQSYNEQFF
>TRBD2|TRBV7-2|TRBJ2-5|-
TGTGCCAGCAGCCTGGGACTAGCTGGGGAGACCCAGTACTTC
CASSLGLAGETQYF
>-|TRBV6-5|TRBJ2-5|few
TGTGCCAGCAGTACAAGGGGGAACCAAGAGACCCAGTACTTC
CASSTRGNQETQYF
>TRBD2|TRBV7-2|TRBJ2-7|few
TGTGCCAGCAGCTCAACTAGCGTCCGATACGAGCAGTACTTC
CASSSTSVRYEQYF
>TRBD2|TRBV5-6|TRBJ2-3|few
TGTGCCAGCAGCTTAAATAGCGGGAGTGGCACAGATACGCAGTATTTT
CASSLNSGSGTDTQYF
>TRBD2|TRBV11-1|TRBJ2-3|-
TGTGCCAGCAGCTCTCGCGGGAGGACGAATACGCAGTATTTT
CASSSRGRTNTQYF
>-|TRBV20-1|TRBJ1-5|-
TGCAGTGCTTCAGGCAATCAGCCCCAGCATTTT
CSASGNQPQHF
>TRBD1|TRBV7-2|TRBJ2-1|-
TGTGCCAGCAGCTTACTGACAGGGGTGGGCTACAATGAGCAGTTCTTC
CASSLLTGVGYNEQFF
>-|TRBV7-3|TRBJ2-1|-
TGTGCCAGCAGCTTAACCCCCGGGGAACGGGAGCAGTTCTTC
CASSLTPGEREQFF
>-|TRBV11-2|TRBJ2-7|-
TGTGCCAGCAGCTTAGACGACAACTACGAGCAGTACTTC
CASSLDDNYEQYF
>-|TRBV7-2|TRBJ2-7|-
TGTGCCAGCAGCTTCCTACCATACGAGCAGTACTTC
CASSFLPYEQYF
>-|TRBV19|TRBJ1-1|-
TGTGCCAGTAGTATAGTTTGGTCGAACACTGAAGCTTTCTTT
CASSIVWSNTEAFF
>-|TRBV2|TRBJ1-2|few
TGTGCCAGCAGTACGGAAGCTAACTATGGCTACACCTTC
CASSTEANYGYTF
>TRBD1|TRBV11-2|TRBJ2-5|few
TGTGCCAGCAGACGCTACTCGACAGGGGCAGAGACCCAGTACTTC
CASRRYSTGAETQYF
>-|TRBV10-3|TRBJ2-5|few
TGTGCCATCAGTGCTAGGGGTAGAGGGATTGTAGAGACCCAGTACTTC
CAISARGRGIVETQYF
>TRBD2|TRBV5-1|TRBJ2-7|-
TGCGCCAGCAGCCCCGGGACTAGCGGGGGCGAGCAGTACTTC
CASSPGTSGGEQYF
>-|TRBV28|TRBJ2-5|-
TGTGCCAGCAGCCCCCCGCAGGGACAAGAGACCCAGTACTTC
CASSPPQGQETQYF
>-|TRBV4-2|TRBJ2-1|few
TGTGCCAGCAGCCCAACCCCGGCTGGAAGTGAGCAGTTCTTC
CASSPTPAGSEQFF
>-|TRBV7-9|TRBJ1-5|-
TGTGCCAGCAGGCTTCGGGGGGAAAATCAGCCCCAGCATTTT
CASRLRGENQPQHF
>-|TRBV11-2|TRBJ2-1|-
TGTGCCAGCAGCTTAGGACCCTCGGGGAAGCAGTTCTTC
CASSLGPSGKQFF
>TRBD1|TRBV7-9|TRBJ2-3|-
TGTGCCAGCAGCTTATCGGGACAGGGGGCAGATACGCAGTATTTT
CASSLSGQGADTQYF
>-|TRBV18|TRBJ2-7|few
TGTGCCAGCTCACCCCTCGATACCTACGAGCAGTACTTC
CASSPLDTYEQYF
>-|TRBV4-2|TRBJ1-5|few
TGTGCCAGCAGCCAAGATCGGGGGGCCAATCAGCCCCAGCATTTT
CASSQDRGANQPQHF
>-|TRBV25-1|TRBJ2-7|few
TGTGCCAGCAGTGAATCCCGAGACGAGCAGTACTTC
CASSESRDEQYF
>-|TRBV2|TRBJ1-1|-
TGTGCCAGCAGTCCCCTGTCGGGGGGCACTGAAGCTTTCTTT
CASSPLSGGTEAFF
>-|TRBV18|TRBJ2-7|-
TGTGCCAGCTCACTTTACGGACAGTCCTACGAGCAGTACTTC
CASSLYGQSYEQYF
>TRBD1|TRBV2|TRBJ1-2|few
TGTGCCAGCAGTGTAAGGGGGCCGAATGGCTACACCTTC
CASSVRGPNGYTF
>-|TRBV4-3|TRBJ2-5|-
TGCGCCAGCAGCCAAGGGGGTACGAGACAGACGGAGACCCAGTACTTC
CASSQGGTRQTETQYF
>-|TRBV21-1|TRBJ2-7|few
TGTGCCAGCAGCTTCCGCAAATTGCTCCCCTACGAGCAGTACTTC
CASSFRKLLPYEQYF
>-|TRBV19|TRBJ1-1|-
TGTGCCAGTAAGCCATTAGGTGGGGGCCTCGGGAACACTGAAGCTTTCTTT
CASKPLGGGLGNTEAFF
>TRBD2|TRBV7-9|TRBJ2-1|few
TGTGCCAGCAGCTGGGGCGGGAGGGCCCTCGATGAGCAGTTCTTC
CASSWGGRALDEQFF